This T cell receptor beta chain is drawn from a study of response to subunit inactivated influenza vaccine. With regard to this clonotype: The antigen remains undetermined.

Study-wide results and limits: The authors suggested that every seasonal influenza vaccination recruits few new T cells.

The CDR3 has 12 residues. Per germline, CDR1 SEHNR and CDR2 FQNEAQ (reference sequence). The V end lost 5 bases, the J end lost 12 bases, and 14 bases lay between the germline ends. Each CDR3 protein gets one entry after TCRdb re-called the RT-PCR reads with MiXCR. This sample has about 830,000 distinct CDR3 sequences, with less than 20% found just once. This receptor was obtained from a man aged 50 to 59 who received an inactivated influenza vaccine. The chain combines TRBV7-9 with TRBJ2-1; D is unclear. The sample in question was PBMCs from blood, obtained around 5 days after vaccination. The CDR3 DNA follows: TGTGCCAGCAGCCCCCCGGCCGGTGGGCAGTTCTTC. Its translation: CASSPPAGGQFF.